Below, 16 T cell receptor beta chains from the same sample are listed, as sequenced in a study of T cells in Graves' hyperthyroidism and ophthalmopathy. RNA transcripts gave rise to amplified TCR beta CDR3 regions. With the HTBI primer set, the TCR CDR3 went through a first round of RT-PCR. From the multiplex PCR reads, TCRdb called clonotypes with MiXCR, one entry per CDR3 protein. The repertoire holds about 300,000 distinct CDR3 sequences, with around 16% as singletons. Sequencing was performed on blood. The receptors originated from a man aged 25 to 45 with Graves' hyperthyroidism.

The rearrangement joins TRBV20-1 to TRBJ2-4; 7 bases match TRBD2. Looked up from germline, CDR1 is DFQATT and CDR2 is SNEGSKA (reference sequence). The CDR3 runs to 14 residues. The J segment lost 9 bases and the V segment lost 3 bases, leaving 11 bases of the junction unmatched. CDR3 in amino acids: CSARAPGGGGIQYF. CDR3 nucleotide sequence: TGCAGTGCTAGGGCCCCGGGTGGGGGGGGCATTCAGTACTTC.

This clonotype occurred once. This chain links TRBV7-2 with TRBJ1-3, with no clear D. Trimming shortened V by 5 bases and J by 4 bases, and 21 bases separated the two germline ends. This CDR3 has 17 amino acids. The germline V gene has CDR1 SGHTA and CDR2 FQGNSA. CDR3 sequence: CASSLGEERSGGNTIYF. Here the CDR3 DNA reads TGTGCCAGCAGCCTCGGGGAAGAGCGTTCGGGGGGAAACACCATATATTTT.

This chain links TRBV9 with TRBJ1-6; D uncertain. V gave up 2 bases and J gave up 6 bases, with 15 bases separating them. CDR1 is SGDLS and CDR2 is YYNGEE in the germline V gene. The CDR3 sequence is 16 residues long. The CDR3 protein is CASSVVPREGNSPLHF. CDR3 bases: TGTGCCAGCAGCGTGGTTCCACGGGAGGGTAATTCACCCCTCCACTTT.

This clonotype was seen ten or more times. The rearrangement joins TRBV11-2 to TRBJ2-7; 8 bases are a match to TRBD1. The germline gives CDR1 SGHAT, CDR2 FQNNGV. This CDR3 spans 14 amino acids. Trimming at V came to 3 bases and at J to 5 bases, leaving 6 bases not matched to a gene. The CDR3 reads CASSFDGQGHEQYF. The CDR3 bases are TGTGCCAGCAGCTTCGACGGACAGGGACACGAGCAGTACTTC.

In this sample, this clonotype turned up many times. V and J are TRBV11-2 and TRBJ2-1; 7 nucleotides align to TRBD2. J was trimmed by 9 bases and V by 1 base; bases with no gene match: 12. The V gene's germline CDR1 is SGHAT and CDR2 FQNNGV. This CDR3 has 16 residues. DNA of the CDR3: TGTGCCAGCAGCTTAGTTCCAGGACTAGAGTACGGTGAGCAGTTCTTC. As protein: CASSLVPGLEYGEQFF.

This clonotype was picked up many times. This CDR3 is CASGLTGLYGYTF. The DNA of the CDR3 is TGTGCCAGCGGTTTGACAGGGTTGTATGGCTACACCTTC. The chain recombines TRBV2 with TRBJ1-2; 7 nucleotides line up with TRBD1. The CDR3 is made up of 13 amino acids. CDR1 is SNHLY and CDR2 is FYNNEI in the germline V gene. J gave up 5 bases and V 8 bases, and 8 bases lay outside the gene matches.

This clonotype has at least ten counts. The CDR3 coding sequence is TGTGCCAACAAACTAGCGGGTACGGACAATGAGCAGTTCTTC. This encodes CANKLAGTDNEQFF. The chain has TRBV28 and TRBJ2-1, with 9 bases matching TRBD2. This CDR3 contains 14 residues. Germline CDR1 is MDHEN and CDR2 is SYDVKM. Losses at the gene ends were 10 bases for V and 5 bases for J; bases not matched to a gene: 9.

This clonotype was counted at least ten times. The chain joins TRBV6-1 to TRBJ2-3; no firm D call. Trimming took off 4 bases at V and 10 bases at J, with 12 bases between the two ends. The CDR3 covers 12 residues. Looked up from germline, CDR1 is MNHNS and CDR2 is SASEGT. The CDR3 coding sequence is TGTGCCAGCAGTGTGGGGTGGGTCTCGCAGTATTTT. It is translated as CASSVGWVSQYF.

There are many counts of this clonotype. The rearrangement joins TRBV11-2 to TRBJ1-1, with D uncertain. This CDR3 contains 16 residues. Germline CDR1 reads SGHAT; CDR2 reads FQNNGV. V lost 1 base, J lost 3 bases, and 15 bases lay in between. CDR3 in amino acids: CASSLVEGSFYTEAFF. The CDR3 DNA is TGTGCCAGCAGCTTAGTAGAAGGGAGCTTTTACACTGAAGCTTTCTTT.

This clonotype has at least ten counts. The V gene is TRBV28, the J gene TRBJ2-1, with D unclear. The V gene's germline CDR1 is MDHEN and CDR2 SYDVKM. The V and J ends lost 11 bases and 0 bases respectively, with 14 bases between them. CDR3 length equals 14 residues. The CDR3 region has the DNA TGTGCCGTACTCAGTCTCCCCTCCTACAATGAGCAGTTCTTC. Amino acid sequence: CAVLSLPSYNEQFF.

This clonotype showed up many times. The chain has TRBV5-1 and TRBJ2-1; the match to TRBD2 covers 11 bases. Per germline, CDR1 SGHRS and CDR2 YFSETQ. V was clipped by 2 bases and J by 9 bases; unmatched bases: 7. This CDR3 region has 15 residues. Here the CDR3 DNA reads TGCGCCAGCAGCTTACTAGCGGGAGACGGTGGTGAGCAGTTCTTC. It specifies CASSLLAGDGGEQFF.

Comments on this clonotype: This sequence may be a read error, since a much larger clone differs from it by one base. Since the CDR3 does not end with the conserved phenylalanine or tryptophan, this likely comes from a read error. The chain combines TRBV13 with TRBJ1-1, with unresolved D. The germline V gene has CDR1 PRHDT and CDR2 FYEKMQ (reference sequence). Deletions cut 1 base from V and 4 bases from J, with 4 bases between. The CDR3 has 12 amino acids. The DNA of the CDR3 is TGTGCCAGCAGCTTAGCGGTCACTGAAGCTTTCTCT. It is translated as CASSLAVTEAFS.

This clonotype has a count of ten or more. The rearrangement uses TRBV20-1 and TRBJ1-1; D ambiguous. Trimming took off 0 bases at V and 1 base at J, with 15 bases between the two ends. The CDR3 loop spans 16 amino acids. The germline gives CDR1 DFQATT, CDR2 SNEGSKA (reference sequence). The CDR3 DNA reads TGCAGTGCTAGAGATCCGCGGCGGACCTCGAACACTGAAGCTTTCTTT. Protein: CSARDPRRTSNTEAFF.

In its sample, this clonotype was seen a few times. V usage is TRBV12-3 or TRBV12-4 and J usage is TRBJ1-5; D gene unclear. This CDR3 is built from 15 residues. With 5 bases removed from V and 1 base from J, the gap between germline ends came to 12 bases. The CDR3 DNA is TGTGCCAGCAGTCCACAGCGCGGGAGCAATCAGCCCCAGCATTTT. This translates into CASSPQRGSNQPQHF.

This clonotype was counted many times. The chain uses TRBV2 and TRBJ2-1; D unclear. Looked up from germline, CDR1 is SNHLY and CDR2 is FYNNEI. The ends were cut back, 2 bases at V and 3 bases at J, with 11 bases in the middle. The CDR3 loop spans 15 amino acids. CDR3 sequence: CASSESRQVYNEQFF. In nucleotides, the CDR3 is TGTGCCAGCAGTGAAAGCCGGCAGGTCTACAATGAGCAGTTCTTC.

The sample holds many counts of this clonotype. In nucleotides, the CDR3 is TGTGCCAGCAGTTTTCCGTGGGACAGGCCAAACATTCAGTACTTC. Translation: CASSFPWDRPNIQYF. The chain carries TRBV12-3 or TRBV12-4 and TRBJ2-4; 8 nucleotides agree with TRBD1. J lost 6 bases, V lost 3 bases, and 7 bases had no gene match. The CDR3 spans 15 residues.